Listed below are T cell receptor beta chains from one sample, sequenced in a study of technical replicates of blood from several donors. TCRdb keeps only in-frame clones here, not all; method: immunoSEQ multiplex PCR. The data contain 80,000 or so clones, approximately 97% of them singletons. The sequenced sample was T cells isolated from PBMCs. All receptors derive from a human donor in good health. The CDR3 runs from the conserved cysteine through the conserved F or W. D genes are given only for firm matches. The listing skips clone size in some rows; elsewhere it reads once, few, many or a size class.

v_gene,d_gene,j_gene,abundance,CDR3nt,CDR3aa
TRBV5-1,-,TRBJ1-1,-,TGCGCCAGCAGCTCCGGGGGGTCGACTGAAGCTTTCTTT,CASSSGGSTEAFF
TRBV11-2,TRBD1,TRBJ1-1,-,TGTGCCAGCAGCGTGGGACAGTTGGGGACTGAAGCTTTCTTT,CASSVGQLGTEAFF
TRBV12-5,TRBD2,TRBJ2-3,-,TGTGCTAGTGCCCAACCCGGGACTAGCGGAATACTCACAGATACGCAGTATTTT,CASAQPGTSGILTDTQYF
TRBV7-9,-,TRBJ2-1,-,TGTGCCAGCAGCGGAAGCGGTGGCGAAGAGTGGTTCTTC,CASSGSGGEEWFF
TRBV5-1,TRBD1,TRBJ2-1,-,TGCGCCAGCAGGACGGACGGGACAGAGAGCTCCTACAATGAGCAGTTCTTC,CASRTDGTESSYNEQFF
TRBV6-6,-,TRBJ2-7,-,TGTGCCAGCAGCCCCCTCGGCAGGGGCAACGAGCAGTACTTC,CASSPLGRGNEQYF
TRBV7-9,-,TRBJ1-1,-,TGTGCCAGCAGCCCACCGACAGGGAACACTGAAGCTTTCTTT,CASSPPTGNTEAFF
TRBV6-1,TRBD2,TRBJ2-7,-,TGTGCCAGCAGTGATGGACTAGCGGGCGCCTACGAGCAGTACTTC,CASSDGLAGAYEQYF
TRBV5-4,-,TRBJ2-3,-,TGTGCCAGCAGCTTGCGTCTTCTTAGCACAGATACGCAGTATTTT,CASSLRLLSTDTQYF
TRBV11-3,TRBD1,TRBJ2-2,-,TGTGCCAGCAGCTCAACTATTGGCCCGGGACAGGGTCAGGCCGGGGAGCTGTTTTTT,CASSSTIGPGQGQAGELFF
TRBV5-1,-,TRBJ2-1,once,TGCGCCAGCAGCTTGGGGTCAGAAGACAATGAGCAGTTCTTC,CASSLGSEDNEQFF
TRBV10-3,TRBD2,TRBJ2-1,-,TGTGCCATCAGCCGACCCGGACTAGAGGACGAGCAGTTCTTC,CAISRPGLEDEQFF
TRBV10-2,TRBD2,TRBJ2-5,-,TGCGCCAGCAGCTCCTATAGCGGGCCCGATGAGACCCAGTACTTC,CASSSYSGPDETQYF
TRBV4-1,-,TRBJ2-7,-,TGCGCCAGCAGCCAACAGGGGTATTCCTACGAGCAGTACTTC,CASSQQGYSYEQYF
TRBV11-2,-,TRBJ1-2,-,TGTGCCAGCAGCTTAGACAGGGCTAACTATGGCTACACCTTC,CASSLDRANYGYTF
TRBV4-1,-,TRBJ2-7,-,TGCGCCAGCAGCCAGTTTCCCCCGTCCTACGAGCAGTACTTC,CASSQFPPSYEQYF
TRBV6-5,TRBD1,TRBJ1-5,-,TGTGCCAGCAGACCTCAGGGGGGTAATCAGCCCCAGCATTTT,CASRPQGGNQPQHF
TRBV5-6,-,TRBJ1-2,once,TGTGCCAGCAGCCCAATTTCCGGCTATGGCTACACCTTC,CASSPISGYGYTF
TRBV2,-,TRBJ2-6,-,TGTGCCAGCAGTTCGCGCGGAGGAAGTTCGACGAGCTCTGGGGCCAACGTCCTGACTTTC,CASSSRGGSSTSSGANVLTF
TRBV2,-,TRBJ1-1,-,TGTGCCATCTCTCAGACGGGAAAACAGTGGGTCTTTATAACTGAAGCTTTCTTT,CAISQTGKQWVFITEAFF
TRBV5-1,TRBD1,TRBJ1-1,once,TGCGCCAGCAGCTCCAGGGGGCCGGGGAGGGACACTGAAGCTTTCTTT,CASSSRGPGRDTEAFF
TRBV5-1,-,TRBJ2-2,-,TGCGCCAGCAGCTTGGCTGGCGGGCCCGGGGAGCTGTTTTTT,CASSLAGGPGELFF
TRBV10-3,TRBD1,TRBJ1-5,-,TGTGCCATCAGTGAAAGGACAGGGAAGGGTCAGCCCCAGCATTTT,CAISERTGKGQPQHF
TRBV5-6,-,TRBJ2-2,-,TGTGCCAGCAGCTTTCAGGTAATCGCCGGGGAGCTGTTTTTT,CASSFQVIAGELFF
TRBV5-1,TRBD2,TRBJ2-7,-,TGCGCCAGCAGCTTTAGCGGGTCACACTACGAGCAGTACTTC,CASSFSGSHYEQYF
TRBV5-1,-,TRBJ2-3,-,TGCGCCAGCAGCTTGGTAGGGGTCACTGCCGATACGCAGTATTTT,CASSLVGVTADTQYF
TRBV14,TRBD1,TRBJ1-2,-,TGTGCCAGCAGCCAAGCTTCGGACAGGGGGAGCTACACCTTC,CASSQASDRGSYTF
TRBV6-1,TRBD1,TRBJ1-4,-,TGTGCCAGCAAGCAGGGGGATGAAAAACTGTTTTTT,CASKQGDEKLFF
TRBV10-2,TRBD2,TRBJ2-1,-,TGCGCCAGCAGTATCCTACTAGCGGGAGAAAATGAGCAGTTCTTC,CASSILLAGENEQFF